Listed below are T cell receptor beta chains from one sample, sequenced in a study of blood T cell repertoires in COVID-19. TCRdb's table, derived via immunoSEQ multiplex PCR, lists solely in-frame clones and lacks some. The table shows more than 300,000 clones, with about nine tenths occurring only once. Specimen: PBMCs or T cells enriched from blood (not recorded which). The receptors originated from a man younger than 40 who had recovered from COVID-19. CDR3s include the opening cysteine and the closing phenylalanine or tryptophan. A D gene is named only where the DNA matches it firmly. For some rows the clone size is stated as once, few or many, or as a class when expanded; others skip it.

NA,NA,TRBV5-6,TRBJ1-6,CASSLWTAYNSPLHF,TGTGCCAGCAGCCTCTGGACAGCGTATAATTCACCCCTCCACTTT
NA,TRBD1,TRBV5-1,TRBJ1-1,CASSTGQGGTEAFF,TGCGCCAGCAGCACCGGACAGGGAGGAACTGAAGCTTTCTTT
NA,TRBD1,TRBV6-5,TRBJ1-6,CATRTGGLDSPLHF,TGTGCCACCCGGACAGGGGGTCTGGATTCACCCCTCCACTTT
NA,TRBD1,TRBV7-9,TRBJ2-7,CASSLIGQEAYEQYF,TGTGCCAGCAGCTTAATAGGACAGGAAGCCTACGAGCAGTACTTC
NA,NA,TRBV10-3,TRBJ1-2,CAIARGDAVYGYTF,TGTGCCATCGCCCGGGGGGACGCAGTCTATGGCTACACCTTC
NA,NA,TRBV21-1,TRBJ1-1,CASWTPTMNTEAFF,TGTGCCAGCTGGACACCTACCATGAACACTGAAGCTTTCTTT
few,NA,TRBV23-1,TRBJ1-3,CASRDGKHF,TGCGCCAGCAGGGACGGGAAACATTTT
NA,NA,TRBV30,TRBJ2-4,CAWSVSRAKNIQYF,TGTGCCTGGAGTGTGAGCAGGGCCAAAAACATTCAGTACTTC
NA,NA,TRBV7-7,TRBJ2-7,CASSPGPSGATYEQYF,TGTGCTAGCAGCCCCGGACCTTCAGGGGCTACATACGAGCAGTACTTC
NA,NA,TRBV18,TRBJ2-5,CASSPSGETQYF,TGTGCCAGCTCACCAAGCGGCGAGACCCAGTACTTC
NA,TRBD1,TRBV6-5,TRBJ1-4,CASSQPGTGSKLFF,TGTGCCAGCAGTCAACCCGGGACAGGGTCAAAACTGTTTTTT
NA,NA,TRBV11-2,TRBJ1-1,CASSQLTRSAEAFF,TGTGCCAGCAGCCAACTCACGCGTAGCGCTGAAGCTTTCTTT
NA,TRBD1,TRBV7-6,TRBJ2-7,CASSLALRGNYEQYF,TGTGCCAGCAGCTTAGCCCTCAGGGGGAACTACGAGCAGTACTTC
NA,NA,TRBV19,TRBJ1-6,CASSPTGSDNSPLHF,TGTGCCAGTAGTCCCACAGGGTCGGATAATTCACCCCTCCACTTT
NA,TRBD1,TRBV28,TRBJ2-7,CAVRGPSYEQYF,TGTGCCGTCAGGGGGCCCTCCTACGAGCAGTACTTC
once,NA,TRBV5-5,TRBJ2-7,CASSLQSGMTYEQYF,TGTGCCAGCAGCTTGCAGTCCGGGATGACCTACGAGCAGTACTTC
NA,NA,TRBV14,TRBJ1-6,CASSLELLNSPLHF,TGTGCCAGCAGCCTAGAGTTGTTAAATTCACCCCTCCACTTT